This T cell receptor (beta chain) was observed in a study of cytomegalovirus exposure and HLA in healthy donors. About the research overall: The 100 million to 120 million unique TCR beta sequences, from around 200 million T cells, were found by an earlier analysis. Overall study findings and caveats: Another analysis was done later, and it associated fewer than 20,000 TCR beta sequences with HLA alleles at 0.05 false discovery rate. For most TCR sequences rarity was the rule, although some public TCRs occurred in many donors.

It was with 60 Vbeta and 13 Jbeta primers that the PCR ran. Measured with immunoSEQ multiplex PCR; TCRdb has only the in-frame clones, and not every one. The repertoire includes about 170,000 clones, approximately 84% of them detected once, and about 4.9% sits in the top ten. The V gene's germline CDR1 is SGDLS and CDR2 YYNGEE. The CDR3 runs to 15 residues. The V end lost 0 bases, the J end lost 2 bases, and 9 bases lay between the germline ends. About this clone itself: The antigen remains undetermined.

Sequencing used PBMCs. This sequence was found in a man aged 18 to 30 in good health and CMV-seronegative. This chain joins TRBV9 and TRBJ2-1; TRBD2 is a possible D gene (6 bases). This CDR3 is CASSVVEGAYNEQFF. The CDR3 region has the DNA TGTGCCAGCAGCGTAGTGGAGGGCGCCTACAATGAGCAGTTCTTC.